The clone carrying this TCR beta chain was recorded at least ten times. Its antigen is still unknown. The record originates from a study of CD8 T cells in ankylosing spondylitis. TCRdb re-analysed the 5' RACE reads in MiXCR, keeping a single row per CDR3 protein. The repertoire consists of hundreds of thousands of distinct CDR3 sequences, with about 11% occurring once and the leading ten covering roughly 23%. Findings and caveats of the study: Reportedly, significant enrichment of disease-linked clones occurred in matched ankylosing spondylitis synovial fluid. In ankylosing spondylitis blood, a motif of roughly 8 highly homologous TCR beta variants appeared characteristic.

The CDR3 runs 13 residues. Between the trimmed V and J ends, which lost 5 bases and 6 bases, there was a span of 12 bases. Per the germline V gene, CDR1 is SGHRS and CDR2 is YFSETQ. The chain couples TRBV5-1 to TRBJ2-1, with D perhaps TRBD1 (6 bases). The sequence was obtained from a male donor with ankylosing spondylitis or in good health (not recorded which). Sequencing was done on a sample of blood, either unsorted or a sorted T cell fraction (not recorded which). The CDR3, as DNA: TGCGCCAGCAGGTCGGGACAAAGCAATGAGCAGTTCTTC. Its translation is CASRSGQSNEQFF.